The present TCR beta chain was sequenced within a study of blood T cell repertoires in COVID-19. Study as a whole: T cells, B-cell-depleted T cells, or PBMCs provided the cDNA or gDNA that served as material.

Original methodology: Cell counts per sample came from amplifying reference gene primers. Assay: immunoSEQ multiplex PCR; the TCRdb copy retains only in-frame clones and omits some. D and trimming come from the DNA, and the V and J calls and clone size come from that table. This table holds about 390,000 clones, over 75% found once. Trimming took off 0 bases at V and 12 bases at J, with 18 bases between the two ends. From germline, CDR1 is SGHRS and CDR2 YFSETQ. The CDR3 is 15 amino acids. The sample was peripheral blood. The chain recombines TRBV5-1 with TRBJ1-4; D might be TRBD1 (5 bases). The clonotype was recovered from an older woman with COVID-19, enrolled during active disease. The CDR3: CASSLVGTPEAELFF. In DNA form, the CDR3 reads TGCGCCAGCAGCTTGGTCGGGACTCCCGAAGCGGAACTGTTTTTT. Supplemented by reference TRBV5-1 and TRBJ1-4, the full variable domain reads KAGVTQTPRYLIKTRGQQVTLSCSPISGHRSVSWYQQTPGQGLQFLFEYFSETQRNKGNFPGRFSGRQFSNSRSEMNVSTLELGDSALYLCASSLVGTPEAELFFGSGTQLSVL.